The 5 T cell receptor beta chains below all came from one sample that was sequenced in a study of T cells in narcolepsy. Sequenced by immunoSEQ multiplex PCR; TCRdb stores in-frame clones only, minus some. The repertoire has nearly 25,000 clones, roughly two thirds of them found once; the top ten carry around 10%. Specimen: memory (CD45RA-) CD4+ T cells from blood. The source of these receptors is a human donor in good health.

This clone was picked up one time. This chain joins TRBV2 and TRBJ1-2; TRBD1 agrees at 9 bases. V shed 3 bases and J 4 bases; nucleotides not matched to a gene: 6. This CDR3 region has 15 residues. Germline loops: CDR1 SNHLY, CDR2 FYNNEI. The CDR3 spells CASSEGTGQAYGYTF. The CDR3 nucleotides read TGTGCCAGCAGTGAGGGGACAGGGCAAGCCTATGGCTACACCTTC.

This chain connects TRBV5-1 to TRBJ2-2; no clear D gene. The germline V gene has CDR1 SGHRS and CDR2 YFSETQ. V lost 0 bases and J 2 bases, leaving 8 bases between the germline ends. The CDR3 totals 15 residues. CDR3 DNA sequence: TGCGCCAGCAGCTTGGCACCGCCTAACACCGGGGAGCTGTTTTTT. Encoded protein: CASSLAPPNTGELFF.

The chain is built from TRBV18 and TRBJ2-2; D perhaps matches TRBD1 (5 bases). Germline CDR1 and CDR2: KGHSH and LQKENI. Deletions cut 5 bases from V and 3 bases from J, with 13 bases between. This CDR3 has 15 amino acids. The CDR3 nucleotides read TGTGCCAGCTCAACAGGTTTTATGGACACCGGGGAGCTGTTTTTT. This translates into CASSTGFMDTGELFF.

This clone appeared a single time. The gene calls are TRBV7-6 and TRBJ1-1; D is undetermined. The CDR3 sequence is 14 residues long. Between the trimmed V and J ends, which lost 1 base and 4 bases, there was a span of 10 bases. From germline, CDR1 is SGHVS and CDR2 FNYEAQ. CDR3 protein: CASSLVGGGTEAFF. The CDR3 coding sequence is TGTGCCAGCAGCTTAGTCGGCGGCGGCACTGAAGCTTTCTTT.

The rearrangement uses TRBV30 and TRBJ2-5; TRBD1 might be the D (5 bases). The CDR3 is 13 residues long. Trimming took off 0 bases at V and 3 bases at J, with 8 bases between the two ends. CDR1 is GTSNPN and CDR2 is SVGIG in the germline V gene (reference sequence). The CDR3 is CAWSVRREETQYF. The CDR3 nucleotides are TGTGCCTGGAGTGTACGCAGGGAAGAGACCCAGTACTTC.